This T cell receptor beta chain derives from a study of blood T cell repertoires in COVID-19 (dated by TCRdb to 2018 to 2020). With regard to the full study: The collaborator samples originated in the United States, Italy and Spain and spanned the acute and convalescent phases of COVID-19. The prospective study material was composed of cDNA or gDNA derived from T cells, B-cell-depleted T cells, or PBMCs. The dataset comprised deeply sampled blood TCRbeta repertoires from subjects exposed to, actively infected with, or recovered from COVID-19. The repertoires were released in a freely available public database meant as a resource for research on the immune response to SARS-CoV-2. The samples were drawn from the first 160 participants of the ongoing ImmuneRACE study and from 1,254 subjects provided by 6 global collaborators. Nearly every sample came with metadata listing a de-identified subject ID, COVID-19 status, age in years and sex. Where HLA class I and class II types were available, the types were taken from metadata supplied by the sample provider, not from assay-based typing. Summary of the overall study and its limitations: Clinical and demographic metadata were provided uncurated, with the amount varying by source and participant.

TCRbeta CDR3 regions were amplified from genomic DNA using the immunoSEQ Assay, a bias-controlled multiplex PCR. In the authors' own workflow: The number of nucleated cells in each sample was estimated by amplification of reference gene primers within the assay. To quantify the absolute abundance of each unique TCRbeta CDR3 rearrangement, sequence reads were collapsed and filtered. For each sample, productive Simpson clonality was calculated as the square root of Simpson's diversity index across productive rearrangements. Sourced from immuneACCESS, this table was stored by TCRdb with only in-frame sequences that have V and J called. A share of the clones is absent; for the studies checked, an unresolved V gene accounts for under half, and the remainder has no known explanation. V and J calls and clone size are those listed in that table; D and trimming were worked out from the DNA. Here the sample has about 180,000 clones; approximately 85% occur a single time. The ten largest account for roughly 9% of the sample.

V sheds 4 bases and J sheds 1 base, leaving 11 bases between their ends. The CDR3 covers 16 residues, taking in both the cysteine and the phenylalanine. The DNA shown is the 48-base CDR3, in frame from base 1. The germline V gene supplies CDR1 MNHEY and CDR2 SVGAGI. A remark on this clone: Its antigen remains unidentified. Base qualities are missing; no much larger clone stands one base away.

Enrolling through a virtual design, the prospective study's participants ranged in age from about 18 to 100 years and lived across roughly 23 United States geographic areas. To assign participants to cohorts, the prospective study relied on clinical history that participants themselves reported in a screening survey and a study questionnaire. Recovered participants in ImmuneRACE Cohort 3 were defined by two consecutive negative NP/OP PCR tests, clearance by a healthcare professional, or resolution of symptoms. In the prospective study, whole blood, serum and a nasopharyngeal or oropharyngeal swab were collected from each participant by mobile phlebotomists. Prospective study participants could optionally give additional blood draws and questionnaires over an approximately 2-month period. Before DNA extraction, blood samples from the prospective study were shipped at room temperature or frozen.

The receptor was derived from a woman aged 18-29 years who had recovered from COVID-19. Sequenced material: PBMCs or T cells enriched from blood (not recorded which). The rearranged segments are TRBV6-5 and TRBJ1-6; no D gene call is confident. The CDR3 is CASSSPSGSYNSPLHF. The sequenced DNA: TGTGCCAGCAGTTCCCCCTCAGGATCCTATAATTCACCCCTCCACTTT.